These 8 T cell receptor beta chains came from one sample sequenced in a study of shared clonotypes between healthy human individuals. Method: immunoSEQ multiplex PCR; TCRdb's copy keeps in-frame clones and lacks some. The sample contains roughly 2,300,000 clones, 85% to 95% of which appear only once. Sequenced material: naive CD4+ T cells from PBMCs. Subset reported: CD45RA+ positively selected. These receptor sequences come from a man aged 18 to 29 in good health. Some clones in this sample may be carry-over from other donors' samples.

The chain employs TRBV5-4 and TRBJ1-2, with 8 positions matching TRBD1. V was pared by 3 bases and J by 8 bases, with 6 bases of the junction left unmatched. The CDR3 runs 13 residues. CDR1 and CDR2 (germline): SGHNT, YYREEE (reference sequence). CDR3 nucleotide sequence: TGTGCCAGCAGCTACTCGACAGGGGCCGGCTACACCTTC. Translation: CASSYSTGAGYTF.

This clone was observed a single time. V gene TRBV27 combines with J gene TRBJ2-3; perhaps TRBD2 as D (5 bases). The germline V and J ends were trimmed by 1 base and 2 bases, with 28 bases remaining between them. CDR3 size: 21 residues. Germline V lookup: CDR1 MNHEY, CDR2 SMNVEV (reference sequence). The chain's CDR3 is CASSLFPQTSGQSGTTDTQYF. CDR3 DNA: TGTGCCAGCAGTTTATTTCCCCAGACATCCGGGCAATCGGGAACCACAGATACGCAGTATTTT.

The CDR3 protein is CASSISIMNTEAFF. DNA for the CDR3: TGTGCCAGTAGTATCTCTATCATGAACACTGAAGCTTTCTTT. V usage is TRBV19 and J usage is TRBJ1-1, with D unresolved. Per germline, CDR1 LNHDA and CDR2 SQIVND (reference sequence). This CDR3 is 14 amino acids long. V lost 3 bases to trimming and J lost 0 bases, with 8 bases between them.

Concerning this clone: At one end, the junction sequence differs from germline, possibly due to a read error. Additional DNA sequences in this sample encode the identical CDR3. The chain employs TRBV30 and TRBJ1-5; D is ambiguous. The germline V gene has CDR1 GTSNPN and CDR2 SVGIG (reference sequence). The CDR3 is 14 residues long. The CDR3: CAWSVNAGVQPQHF. DNA of the CDR3: TGTGCATGGAGTGTAAACGCAGGCGTACAGCCCCAGCATTTT.

This clone was found once. The chain uses TRBV10-3 and TRBJ2-1, with 11 bases aligning to TRBD1. Germline trimming cut 3 bases from V and 6 bases from J; bases unmatched to any gene: 4. Per germline, CDR1 ENHRY and CDR2 SYGVKD. The CDR3 consists of 15 residues. CDR3 nucleotide sequence: TGTGCCATCAGTGACCGAGGGACAGGGGGCAATGAGCAGTTCTTC. Encoded protein: CAISDRGTGGNEQFF.

The rearrangement uses TRBV7-9 and TRBJ1-2; perhaps TRBD1 as D (6 bases). Trimming removed 2 bases at V and 8 bases at J, with 12 bases between. Per germline, CDR1 SEHNR and CDR2 FQNEAQ (reference sequence). The CDR3 extends over 13 amino acids. The CDR3 DNA reads as TGTGCCAGCAGCTTATCCGCAGGGGAAGGCTACACCTTC. Translated, it gives CASSLSAGEGYTF.

This clone was found once. The rearrangement uses TRBV5-4 and TRBJ2-3; TRBD1 might be the D (6 bases). V was cut by 0 bases and J by 2 bases, with 10 bases left in between. The CDR3 has 15 amino acids. The germline V gene has CDR1 SGHNT and CDR2 YYREEE (reference sequence). CDR3 sequence (DNA): TGTGCCAGCAGCTTGGCAGGGGCACCCACAGATACGCAGTATTTT. This encodes CASSLAGAPTDTQYF.

The chain recombines TRBV6-6 with TRBJ1-5; 7 nucleotides align to TRBD1. The V gene end was trimmed by 4 bases and the J gene end by 6 bases; junction bases not matched to a gene: 9. This CDR3 is built from 15 residues. Per germline, CDR1 MNHNY and CDR2 SVGAGI (reference sequence). CDR3 nucleotides: TGTGCCAGCAGTTCGTCAGGGGGTTGGAGTCAGCCCCAGCATTTT. It encodes CASSSSGGWSQPQHF.